This T cell receptor (beta chain) derives from a study of T-cell reconstitution after alpha-beta-depleted transplantation in children. Study-wide findings and caveats: T cells produced anew were the main source of T-cell counts and diversity one year after transplant. Several hundred expanded graft clones reportedly supplied alpha-beta T cells about two months after transplant. There were some patients whose high TCRbeta diversity at day 60 came from surviving recipient T cells and thymic progenitors.

Unique molecular identifiers were built into the TCRbeta library. Each CDR3 protein is one row after TCRdb ran MiXCR on the PCR reads. The sample records roughly 790,000 distinct CDR3 sequences, roughly 15% being singletons. This CDR3 has 19 amino acids. CDR1 SGHVS and CDR2 FNYEAQ come from the germline V gene. V shed 1 base and J shed 5 bases, with 24 bases lying between them. In its sample, this clonotype was seen a few times. Its cognate antigen is unknown. The rearrangement joins TRBV7-6 to TRBJ1-5; D gene uncertain. This specimen was PBMCs, mostly from graft donor cells, taken 360 days after TCRalphabeta/CD19-depleted stem cell transplant. The TCR sequence derives from a male patient aged 10 to 17 who had a stem cell transplant for acute lymphoblastic leukemia, so the T cells may come from the graft donor. In nucleotides, the CDR3 is TGTGCCAGCAGCTTAGTTCTAACGTCCCCGCCAAGTGTCGATCAGCCCCAGCATTTT. It yields the protein CASSLVLTSPPSVDQPQHF.